A selection of T cell receptor beta chains follows, all from one sample in a study of blood T cell repertoires in COVID-19. Produced via immunoSEQ multiplex PCR; TCRdb's table is partial and in-frame only. The table shows about 96,000 clones, with approximately 84% occurring only once. Sequences were obtained from peripheral blood. The receptors shown here come from an older woman with acute or convalescent COVID-19. Each CDR3 is given with its conserved first and last residue. Each record gives: J gene, V gene, clone size, CDR3 protein. For some rows the clone size is stated as once, few or many, or as a class when expanded; others skip it.

TRBJ1-1 | TRBV7-2 | few | CASSETQGRRTEAFF
TRBJ1-5 | TRBV6-1 | - | CASSEAGTGLQPQHF
TRBJ1-2 | TRBV10-3 | - | CAISEPGQAYGYTF
TRBJ1-4 | TRBV4-3 | few | CASSQGQGYEKLFF
TRBJ1-5 | TRBV19 | - | CASADILRAQPQHF
TRBJ1-2 | TRBV19 | - | CASSNQDYGYTF
TRBJ1-2 | TRBV7-3 | - | CASSLTGRADGYTF
TRBJ2-7 | TRBV29-1 | once | CSFTSGGHYEQYF
TRBJ1-2 | TRBV28 | - | CASSLRQGPYGYTF
TRBJ2-7 | TRBV2 | - | CASKGTGPYEQYF
TRBJ1-1 | TRBV4-3 | - | CASSQYRQGGNTEAFF
TRBJ1-1 | TRBV7-3 | once | CASSQGAANTEAFF
TRBJ2-3 | TRBV9 | - | CASSVDQVLPGDTQYF
TRBJ1-4 | TRBV30 | few | CAWSQGVVKKLFF
TRBJ2-3 | TRBV5-1 | - | CASSSTGPPDTQYF
TRBJ2-5 | TRBV11-3 | - | CASSLGGYQETQYF
TRBJ2-7 | TRBV29-1 | - | CSVGGQFAYEQYF
TRBJ1-4 | TRBV11-2 | - | CASSRDPGQYNEKLFF
TRBJ2-1 | TRBV11-1 | - | CASSSDRGNEQFF
TRBJ2-7 | TRBV28 | - | CASNQTGQRTYEQYF
TRBJ1-3 | TRBV6-5 | - | CASNQRGGAGNTIYF
TRBJ1-2 | TRBV6-5 | - | CASTVRPEYGYTF
TRBJ1-1 | TRBV2 | - | CASSQGGGRLAEAFF
TRBJ2-5 | TRBV3-1/TRBV3-2 | - | CASSQVGERGQETQYF
TRBJ1-6 | TRBV19 | - | CASILRDRGRSPLHF
TRBJ2-7 | TRBV9 | - | CASSVGGNSYEQYF
TRBJ1-2 | TRBV4-1 | once | CASSAGQFTNYGYTF
TRBJ1-3 | TRBV30 | few | CAWSVRGSGNTIYF
TRBJ1-5 | TRBV28 | - | CASRPGEGYQPQHF
TRBJ2-7 | TRBV30 | - | CAWSGRTRQVTYEQYF
TRBJ2-7 | TRBV20-1 | - | CSASGRGAPNEQYF
TRBJ2-5 | TRBV24-1 | - | CAAAGPYGTQYF
TRBJ1-1 | TRBV19 | - | CASSRQGGTEAFF
TRBJ2-2 | TRBV29-1 | - | CSVYHGRGLTGELFF
TRBJ1-2 | TRBV4-2 | - | CASSQGTRTGGVGYTF
TRBJ1-6 | TRBV11-3 | - | CASSLLQSHNSPLHF
TRBJ1-5 | TRBV2 | - | CASSPPGNQPQHF
TRBJ1-3 | TRBV11-2 | - | CASSLGRSGNTIYF
TRBJ2-2 | TRBV2 | - | CASSEGANTGELFF
TRBJ2-2 | TRBV4-1 | once | CASSQVGRGAAGELFF
TRBJ1-3 | TRBV19 | - | CASSTTRTGRNSGNTIYF
TRBJ1-3 | TRBV7-2 | - | CASSLEGADLGNTIYF
TRBJ2-2 | TRBV6-5 | - | CASSYARNYPGELFF
TRBJ1-5 | TRBV10-2 | - | CASSDRGLGQPQHF
TRBJ1-4 | TRBV3-1/TRBV3-2 | once | CASSQDLKRELFF
TRBJ2-7 | TRBV11-2 | - | CASSLSDFSYEQYF
TRBJ1-2 | TRBV7-2 | - | CASSVSGTDYGYTF
TRBJ1-3 | TRBV24-1 | - | CATSDSENTIYF
TRBJ2-5 | TRBV7-9 | few | CASSTRDRAQETQYF
TRBJ1-4 | TRBV7-8 | - | CASSLGDSTDEKLFF
TRBJ1-6 | TRBV19 | medium-sized | CASTDGDGVLINSPLHF
TRBJ2-1 | TRBV28 | - | CASSFRTSGGAKAFF
TRBJ2-2 | TRBV12-3/TRBV12-4 | - | CASSLVGGGELFF
TRBJ1-4 | TRBV29-1 | - | CSVGSGGSTNEKLFF
TRBJ2-5 | TRBV2 | - | CASRMDTRGTQYF
TRBJ2-1 | TRBV5-4 | - | CASKGWSGNEQFF
TRBJ1-2 | TRBV6-1 | - | CASSEALGEGNYGYTF
TRBJ1-6 | TRBV19 | - | CASSSGQGENSPLHF
TRBJ2-3 | TRBV7-3 | - | CASSFGLAPDTQYF